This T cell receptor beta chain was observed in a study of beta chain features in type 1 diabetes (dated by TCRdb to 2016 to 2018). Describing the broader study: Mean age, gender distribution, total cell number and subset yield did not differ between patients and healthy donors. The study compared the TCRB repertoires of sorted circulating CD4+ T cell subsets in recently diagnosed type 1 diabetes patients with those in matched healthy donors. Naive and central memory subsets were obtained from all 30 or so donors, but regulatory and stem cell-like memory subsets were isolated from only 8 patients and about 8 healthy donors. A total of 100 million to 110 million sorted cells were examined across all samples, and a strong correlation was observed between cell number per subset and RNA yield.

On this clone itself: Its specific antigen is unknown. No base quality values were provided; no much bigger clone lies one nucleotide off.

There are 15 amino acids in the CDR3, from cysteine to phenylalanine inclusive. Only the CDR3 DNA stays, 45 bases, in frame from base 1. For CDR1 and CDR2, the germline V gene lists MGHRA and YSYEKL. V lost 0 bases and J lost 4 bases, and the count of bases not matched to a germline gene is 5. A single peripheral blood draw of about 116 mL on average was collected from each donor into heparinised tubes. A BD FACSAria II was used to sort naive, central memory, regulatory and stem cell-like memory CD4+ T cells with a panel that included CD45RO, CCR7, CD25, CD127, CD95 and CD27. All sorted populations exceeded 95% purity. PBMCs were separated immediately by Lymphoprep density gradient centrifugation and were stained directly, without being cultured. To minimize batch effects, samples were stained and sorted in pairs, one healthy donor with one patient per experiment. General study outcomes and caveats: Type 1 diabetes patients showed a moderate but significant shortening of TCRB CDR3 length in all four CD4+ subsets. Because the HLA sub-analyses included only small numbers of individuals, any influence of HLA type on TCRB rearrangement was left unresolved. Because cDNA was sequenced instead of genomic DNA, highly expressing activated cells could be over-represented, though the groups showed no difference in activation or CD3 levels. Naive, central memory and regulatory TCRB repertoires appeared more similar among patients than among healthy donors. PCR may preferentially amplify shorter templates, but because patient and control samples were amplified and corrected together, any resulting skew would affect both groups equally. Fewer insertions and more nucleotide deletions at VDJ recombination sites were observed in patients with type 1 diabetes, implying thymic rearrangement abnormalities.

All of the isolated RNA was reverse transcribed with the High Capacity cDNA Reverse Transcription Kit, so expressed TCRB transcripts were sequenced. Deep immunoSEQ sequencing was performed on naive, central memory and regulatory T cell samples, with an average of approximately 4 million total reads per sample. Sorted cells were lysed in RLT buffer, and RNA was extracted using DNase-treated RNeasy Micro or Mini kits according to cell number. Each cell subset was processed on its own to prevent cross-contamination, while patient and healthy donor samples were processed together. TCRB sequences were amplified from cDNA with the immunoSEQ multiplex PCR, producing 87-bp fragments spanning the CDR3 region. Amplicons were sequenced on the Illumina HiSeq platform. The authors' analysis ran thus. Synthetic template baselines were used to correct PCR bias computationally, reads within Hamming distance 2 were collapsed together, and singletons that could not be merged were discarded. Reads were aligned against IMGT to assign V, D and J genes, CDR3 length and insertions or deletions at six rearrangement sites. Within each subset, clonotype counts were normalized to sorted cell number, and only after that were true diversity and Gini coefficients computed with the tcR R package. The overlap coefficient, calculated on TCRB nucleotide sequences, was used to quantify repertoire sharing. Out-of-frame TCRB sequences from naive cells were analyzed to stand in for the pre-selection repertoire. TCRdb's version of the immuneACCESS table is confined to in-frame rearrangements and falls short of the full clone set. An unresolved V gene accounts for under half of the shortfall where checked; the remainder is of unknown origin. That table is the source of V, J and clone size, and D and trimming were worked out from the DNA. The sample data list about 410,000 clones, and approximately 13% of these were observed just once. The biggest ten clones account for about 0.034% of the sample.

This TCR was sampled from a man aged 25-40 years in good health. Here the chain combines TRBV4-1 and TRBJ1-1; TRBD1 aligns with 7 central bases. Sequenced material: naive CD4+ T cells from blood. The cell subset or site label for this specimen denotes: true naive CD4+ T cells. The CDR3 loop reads CASSQDPRQGTEAFF. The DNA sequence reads TGCGCCAGCAGCCAAGATCCTCGACAGGGCACTGAAGCTTTCTTT.